Following are 4 T cell receptor beta chains from one sample sequenced in a study of cytomegalovirus exposure and HLA in healthy donors. PCR involved 60 Vbeta and 13 Jbeta primers. Assay used: immunoSEQ multiplex PCR; TCRdb lists only in-frame clones, some missing. Among 110,000 or so clones listed, over 6.5% were seen once. The sequenced sample was PBMCs. These TCRs come from a woman aged 40 to 49 in good health and CMV-seropositive.

This clone was observed a few times. The rearrangement links TRBV19 to TRBJ1-1, with D perhaps matching TRBD1 (6 bases). This CDR3 region has 12 residues. Germline CDR1 reads LNHDA; CDR2 reads SQIVND (reference sequence). V lost 8 bases and J 1 base, leaving 8 bases between the germline ends. The CDR3 DNA reads TGTGCCAGTCAGGGGACGAACACTGAAGCTTTCTTT. This gives the protein CASQGTNTEAFF.

CDR3 protein: CASSPPGQGHLGPQHF. The CDR3 DNA is TGTGCCAGCTCACCCCCGGGACAGGGGCACCTCGGACCCCAGCATTTT. The chain employs TRBV18 and TRBJ1-5, with 10 nucleotides matching TRBD1. V trimming: 3 bases; J trimming: 10 bases; junction bases outside the gene matches: 12. The CDR3 consists of 16 residues. Germline V CDR1 and CDR2: KGHSH, LQKENI.

The chain links TRBV28 to TRBJ2-1; 10 nucleotides match TRBD2. This CDR3 contains 17 residues. The germline V gene encodes CDR1 MDHEN and CDR2 SYDVKM. J was trimmed by 4 bases and V by 6 bases; bases with no gene match: 12. In nucleotides, the CDR3 is TGTGCCAGCAGCTTAACGTTTAGCGGGGGGATTTACAATGAGCAGTTCTTC. Protein: CASSLTFSGGIYNEQFF.

This clone was detected only a few times. The V and J genes are TRBV7-6 and TRBJ2-5; a weak D match, TRBD1 (6 bases). Germline V gene sequence: CDR1 SGHVS, CDR2 FNYEAQ. V was trimmed by 1 base and J by 3 bases, leaving 12 bases between them. The CDR3 is 15 amino acids. In DNA, the CDR3 is TGTGCCAGCAGCTTAGGACCGGCAGGGGAAGAGACCCAGTACTTC. Amino acid sequence: CASSLGPAGEETQYF.